This T cell receptor (beta chain) was identified during a study of OX40 agonist ivuxolimab in advanced cancers. The study, taken as a whole, reports: Clones of CD4+ and CD8+ blood T cells grew by week 6 at doses of 0.1 to 3.0 mg/kg. Clonal expansion among partial responders at 0.1-3.0 mg/kg ranked near the lowest.

Measured with immunoSEQ multiplex PCR; TCRdb has only the in-frame clones, and not every one. The table has about 80,000 clones, over 85% seen once. This CDR3 region has 13 residues. The germline V gene has CDR1 SGHVS and CDR2 FQNEAQ. V shed 8 bases and J shed 5 bases, with 15 bases lying between them. As concerns this clone: Antigen unknown.

V is TRBV7-8 and J is TRBJ2-5, with unresolved D. Specimen: CD4+ or CD8+ T cells sorted from blood, collected in a trial of the OX40 agonist ivuxolimab. The TCR sequence derives from an adult with an advanced solid tumor such as melanoma, head and neck, liver or kidney cancer. CDR3 nucleotides: TGTGCCAGCCTTCCCGGCGGCTGGGAGACCCAGTACTTC. It codes for CASLPGGWETQYF.